This T cell receptor beta chain comes out of a study of T-cell reconstitution after alpha-beta-depleted transplantation in children. The germline V gene encodes CDR1 SGHTA and CDR2 FQGNSA. CDR3 length: 14 residues. V lost 0 bases and J lost 2, with 8 bases in between. During its preparation, the TCRbeta library received unique molecular identifiers. TCRdb ran MiXCR on the PCR reads and lists one entry per CDR3 protein. The table lists around 440,000 distinct CDR3 sequences, 10% to 13% of them singletons. General observations from the study: It was surviving recipient T cells and thymic progenitors that gave some patients high TCRbeta diversity at day 60. Once a year had passed after transplant, T-cell counts and diversity came mostly from newly produced T cells. Where alpha-beta T cells came from about two months after transplant was reportedly several hundred expanded graft clones.

This clonotype appeared many times. What it binds is not known. The sequencing here drew on PBMCs, taken before TCRalphabeta/CD19-depleted stem cell transplant. The chain is built from TRBV7-2 and TRBJ2-7; the D gene is possibly TRBD2 (5 bases). This clonotype was obtained from a child aged 2-15 years with inherited bone marrow failure, due to receive a stem cell transplant. CDR3 sequence (DNA): TGTGCCAGCAGCTTAGCGGGAGCCCCCTACGAGCAGTACTTC. As protein: CASSLAGAPYEQYF.